These 16 T cell receptor beta chains were sequenced from one sample in a study of blood T cell repertoires in COVID-19. Sequencing was performed with immunoSEQ multiplex PCR; in TCRdb, only in-frame clones are kept and a portion is missing. Here the sample spans 430,000 or so clones, approximately 91% being singletons. What was sequenced was PBMCs or T cells enriched from blood (not recorded which). The receptors originated from a woman aged 18-29 years who had been exposed to COVID-19.

This sequence joins TRBV25-1 and TRBJ2-1; no definite D call. The ends were cut back, 5 bases at V and 0 bases at J, with 5 bases in the middle. The CDR3 covers 13 residues. Germline-derived CDR1 and CDR2 are MGHDK and SYGVNS. The CDR3 loop reads CASSSVSYNEQFF. CDR3 coding DNA: TGTGCCAGCAGTTCGGTCTCCTACAATGAGCAGTTCTTC.

The sample holds a few counts of this clone. This sequence joins TRBV5-4 and TRBJ2-7; a possible D gene is TRBD2 (5 bases). Looked up from germline, CDR1 is SGHNT and CDR2 is YYREEE (reference sequence). The CDR3 is 14 residues long. V was trimmed by 0 bases and J by 0 bases, leaving 7 bases between them. The CDR3 here is CASSLEDFSYEQYF. Written as DNA, the CDR3 is TGTGCCAGCAGCTTGGAGGACTTCTCCTACGAGCAGTACTTC.

The V gene is TRBV7-2, the J gene TRBJ2-2, with 8 bases matching TRBD1. Trimming at V came to 1 base and at J to 3 bases, leaving 10 bases not matched to a gene. Germline CDR1 reads SGHTA; CDR2 reads FQGNSA. CDR3 size: 18 residues. The CDR3 is CASSLGRQGLGDTGELFF. The DNA for the CDR3 is TGTGCCAGCAGCTTAGGAAGACAGGGGCTTGGGGACACCGGGGAGCTGTTTTTT.

The rearrangement uses TRBV4-3 and TRBJ2-3; 15 bases are shared with TRBD2. J gave up 2 bases and V 0 bases, and 12 bases lay outside the gene matches. Looked up from germline, CDR1 is LGHNA and CDR2 is YSLEER. This CDR3 has 21 amino acids. In DNA form, the CDR3 reads TGCGCCAGCAGCCAAGACCCTCCGGGACTAGCGGGGGGCGGGGACACAGATACGCAGTATTTT. The encoded protein is CASSQDPPGLAGGGDTDTQYF.

The chain has TRBV19 and TRBJ1-1; possibly TRBD1 for D (6 bases). This CDR3 spans 15 amino acids. Germline assignment: CDR1 LNHDA and CDR2 SQIVND (reference sequence). The ends were cut back, 6 bases at V and 1 base at J, with 15 bases in the middle. CDR3 in amino acids: CASSHRGIQNTEAFF. The CDR3 DNA reads as TGTGCCAGTAGCCATAGGGGGATCCAGAACACTGAAGCTTTCTTT.

This chain connects TRBV19 to TRBJ1-1; 11 bases fit TRBD1. CDR1 is LNHDA, CDR2 SQIVND, per germline (reference sequence). J gave up 5 bases and V 9 bases, and 14 bases lay outside the gene matches. The CDR3 runs to 16 residues. The CDR3 region has the DNA TGTGCCAGCCGATACGGGGCGGGGACAGGGGGTACTGAAGCTTTCTTT. This sequence encodes CASRYGAGTGGTEAFF.

V is TRBV7-2 and J is TRBJ2-7, with TRBD2 matching 8 bases. The CDR3 spans 15 residues. V was pared by 1 base and J by 6 bases, with 8 bases of the junction left unmatched. Germline assignment: CDR1 SGHTA and CDR2 FQGNSA. The CDR3 DNA follows: TGTGCCAGCAGCTTAGTGGGACTAGAGATCCGCGAGCAGTACTTC. Its protein is CASSLVGLEIREQYF. Full variable domain (remainder filled in from reference TRBV7-2 and TRBJ2-7): GAGVSQSPSNKVTEKGKDVELRCDPISGHTALYWYRQSLGQGLEFLIYFQGNSAPDKSGLPSDRFSAERTGGSVSTLTIQRTQQEDSAVYLCASSLVGLEIREQYFGPGTRLTVT.

J is TRBJ2-7 and V is TRBV5-5, with D perhaps TRBD1 (6 bases). CDR3 length: 16 residues. The germline V gene has CDR1 SGHKS and CDR2 YYEKEE (reference sequence). Between the trimmed V and J ends, which lost 0 bases and 2 bases, there was a span of 15 bases. The CDR3 spells CASSLEVRQETYEQYF. CDR3 DNA: TGTGCCAGCAGCTTGGAGGTGCGACAGGAGACCTACGAGCAGTACTTC.

V gene TRBV28 combines with J gene TRBJ2-7, with 8 nucleotides matching TRBD1. V dropped 6 bases and J dropped 2; count of bases not matched to a gene: 9. This CDR3 has 15 amino acids. Germline V lookup: CDR1 MDHEN, CDR2 SYDVKM. CDR3 sequence (DNA): TGTGCCAGCAGCCCGGCGGGACAGGCGACCTACGAGCAGTACTTC. Encoded protein: CASSPAGQATYEQYF.

The J gene is TRBJ2-6, the V gene TRBV2; D remains unclear. The V end was cut by 4 bases, the J end by 0 bases, with 10 bases between. Germline lookup yields CDR1 SNHLY and CDR2 FYNNEI. CDR3 length equals 16 residues. The CDR3 is CASSVPQRSGANVLTF. The CDR3 DNA is TGTGCCAGCAGTGTTCCCCAGCGCTCTGGGGCCAACGTCCTGACTTTC.

The chain links TRBV4-3 to TRBJ1-6, with D possibly TRBD1 on 6 matching bases. V lost 0 bases to trimming and J lost 8 bases, with 17 bases between them. CDR3 size: 17 residues. CDR1 is LGHNA and CDR2 is YSLEER in the germline V gene. DNA for the CDR3: TGCGCCAGCAGCCAAGATTGGTTGCAGGGGAGTGATTCACCCCTCCACTTT. This encodes CASSQDWLQGSDSPLHF.

V gene TRBV12-3 or TRBV12-4 combines with J gene TRBJ2-1; no definite D call. V gave up 3 bases and J gave up 6 bases, with 3 bases separating them. CDR3 length equals 11 residues. The CDR3 sequence: CASSFINEQFF. In nucleotides, the CDR3 is TGTGCCAGCAGTTTTATCAATGAGCAGTTCTTC.

This chain links TRBV2 with TRBJ1-5, with 9 bases that match TRBD1. Germline V gives CDR1 SNHLY, CDR2 FYNNEI. V was clipped by 7 bases and J by 3 bases; unmatched bases: 4. The CDR3 is 14 residues long. Written as DNA, the CDR3 is TGTGCCAGCAAGGGGACAGGGACCAATCAGCCCCAGCATTTT. Translated, it gives CASKGTGTNQPQHF.

The chain employs TRBV18 and TRBJ1-2; D is ambiguous. Germline V CDR1 and CDR2: KGHSH, LQKENI. The CDR3 sequence is 15 residues long. V was pared by 3 bases and J by 4 bases, with 15 bases between. This CDR3 reads CASSPGSAEGYGYTF. The CDR3 nucleotides are TGTGCCAGCTCACCCGGTTCGGCCGAGGGCTATGGCTACACCTTC.

As DNA, the CDR3 is TGTGCCAGTAGTATAGAAGGCAGGCTGGCCACCGGGGAGCTGTTTTTT. Translation: CASSIEGRLATGELFF. The genes are TRBV19 and TRBJ2-2; D is unclear. Trimming took off 0 bases at V and 4 bases at J, with 12 bases between the two ends. The germline V gene has CDR1 LNHDA and CDR2 SQIVND (reference sequence). The CDR3 has 16 amino acids.

The rearrangement links TRBV7-7 to TRBJ2-7, with a weak D call TRBD1 (5 bases). CDR3 length: 15 residues. With 5 bases removed from V and 3 bases from J, the gap between germline ends came to 17 bases. Germline V lookup: CDR1 SSHAT, CDR2 FNYEAQ (reference sequence). The CDR3 coding sequence is TGTGCCAGCAGCCTTACCTTCGACAGCCACTACGAGCAGTACTTC. Its protein product is CASSLTFDSHYEQYF.